The rows below give T cell receptor beta chains drawn from one sample of a study of T cell changes during pregnancy in multiple sclerosis. Method: immunoSEQ multiplex PCR; TCRdb's copy keeps in-frame clones and lacks some. The data hold tens of thousands of clones, with 85% to 95% observed a single time. Source: CD8+ T cells from peripheral blood mononuclear cells, taken in the third trimester of pregnancy. The receptors derive from a female donor with multiple sclerosis, enrolled in a pregnancy study. Each CDR3 is given with its conserved first and last residue. The D gene is left open where the match is weak. Expanded clones are given a class, and other clones once, few, many or no size at all.

.,TRBV10-2,.,TRBJ1-2,CASSEMGGRGDYGYTF,TGCGCCAGCAGTGAGATGGGGGGGCGAGGTGACTATGGCTACACCTTC
.,TRBV7-9,.,TRBJ1-1,CASSPQTGLNTEAFF,TGTGCCAGCAGCCCCCAGACAGGACTGAACACTGAAGCTTTCTTT
.,TRBV7-6,.,TRBJ2-1,CASSPLPLLERSSYNEQFF,TGTGCCAGCAGCCCCCTCCCATTACTAGAGCGAAGCTCCTACAATGAGCAGTTCTTC
.,TRBV21-1,.,TRBJ1-1,CASARDRGDTEAFF,TGTGCCAGCGCACGGGACAGGGGAGACACTGAAGCTTTCTTT
.,TRBV6-5,once,TRBJ1-6,CATCSGESPLHF,TGTGCCACGTGTTCGGGGGAGTCACCCCTCCACTTT
TRBD2,TRBV19,.,TRBJ2-3,CASTFGGFSTDTQYF,TGTGCCAGTACCTTCGGGGGGTTCAGCACAGATACGCAGTATTTT
.,TRBV9,.,TRBJ2-7,CASSQAGDAYEQYF,TGTGCCAGCAGCCAGGCAGGTGATGCCTACGAGCAGTACTTC
TRBD1,TRBV12-5,once,TRBJ1-2,CASGQDRLYGYTF,TGTGCTAGTGGTCAGGACAGGCTGTATGGCTACACCTTC
.,TRBV27,once,TRBJ2-1,CASSLSDINEQFF,TGTGCCAGCAGTTTATCCGACATAAATGAGCAGTTCTTC
TRBD2,TRBV11-2,.,TRBJ2-1,CASSQGSSGGAKQFF,TGTGCCAGCAGCCAGGGGTCTAGCGGGGGGGCTAAGCAGTTCTTC
TRBD1,TRBV7-9,.,TRBJ1-2,CASSLARQGVFYGYTF,TGTGCCAGCAGCTTAGCGCGACAGGGGGTTTTCTATGGCTACACCTTC
.,TRBV5-1,.,TRBJ2-2,CASRVSDAGELFF,TGCGCCAGCAGAGTTAGCGACGCCGGGGAGCTGTTTTTT
.,TRBV19,.,TRBJ2-1,CASSTGLGWAHNEQFF,TGTGCCAGTAGTACGGGGTTGGGATGGGCCCACAATGAGCAGTTCTTC
.,TRBV5-8,.,TRBJ2-7,CASSFPPERGLALYEQYF,TGTGCCAGCAGCTTCCCTCCGGAACGAGGATTGGCCTTATACGAGCAGTACTTC
.,TRBV11-2,.,TRBJ2-7,CASSSAAYEQYF,TGTGCCAGCAGCTCGGCGGCCTACGAGCAGTACTTC
TRBD2,TRBV7-6,.,TRBJ2-1,CASSLSLAGEVYNEQFF,TGTGCCAGCAGCCTCTCACTAGCGGGGGAGGTATACAATGAGCAGTTCTTC
TRBD1,TRBV27,.,TRBJ2-7,CASSPSGTGLPEQYF,TGTGCCAGCAGTCCCTCCGGGACAGGGCTCCCCGAGCAGTACTTC
.,TRBV9,.,TRBJ2-2,CASTRAYTGELFF,TGTGCCAGCACCCGAGCCTACACCGGGGAGCTGTTTTTT
TRBD1,TRBV4-2,.,TRBJ2-1,CASSQDSGQGFNEQFF,TGTGCCAGCAGCCAAGATTCCGGACAGGGGTTCAATGAGCAGTTCTTC
.,TRBV10-1,.,TRBJ1-5,CASSEGQSNQPQHF,TGCGCCAGCAGTGAGGGCCAGAGCAATCAGCCCCAGCATTTT
.,TRBV13,once,TRBJ2-7,CASSLGRSYEQYF,TGTGCCAGCAGCTTAGGTCGCTCCTACGAGCAGTACTTC
TRBD2,TRBV4-1,.,TRBJ2-1,CASSQDWASSGYEQFF,TGCGCCAGCAGCCAAGATTGGGCCTCTAGCGGGTATGAGCAGTTCTTC
.,TRBV27,.,TRBJ2-2,CASSIVSGELFF,TGTGCCAGCAGTATCGTCTCCGGGGAGCTGTTTTTT
TRBD1,TRBV7-6,.,TRBJ2-1,CASSSTGGHEQFF,TGTGCCAGCAGCTCGACAGGGGGTCATGAGCAGTTCTTC
TRBD2,TRBV15,once,TRBJ2-2,CATSRARGGRVTGELFF,TGTGCCACCAGCAGAGCCCGGGGGGGCCGAGTTACCGGGGAGCTGTTTTTT
TRBD1,TRBV6-4,.,TRBJ2-3,CASSESPGQGATDTQYF,TGTGCCAGCAGTGAATCCCCGGGACAGGGGGCCACAGATACGCAGTATTTT
TRBD2,TRBV29-1,.,TRBJ2-1,CSVPGGGRGNEQFF,TGCAGCGTCCCCGGGGGGGGGCGGGGGAATGAGCAGTTCTTC
TRBD1,TRBV27,.,TRBJ2-7,CASSRTGYEQYF,TGTGCCAGCAGCCGGACAGGGTACGAGCAGTACTTC
.,TRBV13,.,TRBJ1-6,CASSLGQGPSPLHF,TGTGCCAGCAGCTTAGGCCAGGGGCCTTCACCCCTCCACTTT
TRBD2,TRBV13,.,TRBJ2-2,CASSSRILAGGLGGELFF,TGTGCCAGCAGCTCCCGGATACTAGCGGGGGGGCTTGGCGGGGAGCTGTTTTTT
TRBD1,TRBV25-1,.,TRBJ2-1,CASSATGDRGVDEQFF,TGTGCCAGCAGTGCCACGGGAGACAGGGGTGTGGATGAGCAGTTCTTC
TRBD1,TRBV2,.,TRBJ1-2,CASSEAGQGVGYTF,TGTGCCAGCAGTGAAGCGGGCCAGGGGGTAGGCTACACCTTC
.,TRBV4-2,.,TRBJ2-2,CASSHLTGDTGELFF,TGTGCCAGCAGCCATCTGACGGGGGACACCGGGGAGCTGTTTTTT
.,TRBV2,.,TRBJ2-7,CASSGQTYEQYF,TGTGCCAGCAGCGGACAGACCTACGAGCAGTACTTC
.,TRBV11-2,.,TRBJ1-1,CASSLDSGLLTEAFF,TGTGCCAGCAGCTTAGATTCAGGTCTATTAACTGAAGCTTTCTTT
TRBD1,TRBV5-6,.,TRBJ1-1,CASLWAGGTEAFF,TGTGCCAGCTTATGGGCAGGGGGCACTGAAGCTTTCTTT
.,TRBV7-8,.,TRBJ2-2,CASSYQVGGGTGELFF,TGTGCCAGCAGCTACCAAGTGGGGGGAGGCACCGGGGAGCTGTTTTTT
TRBD2,TRBV30,once,TRBJ2-3,CAWSVGTSGGAEDTQYF,TGTGCCTGGAGCGTTGGGACTAGCGGGGGGGCAGAAGATACGCAGTATTTT
.,TRBV2,.,TRBJ2-6,CASSDAVRGPSGANVLTF,TGTGCCAGCAGTGATGCTGTCAGGGGCCCCTCTGGGGCCAACGTCCTGACTTTC
TRBD1,TRBV9,.,TRBJ2-5,CASSGGQAGETQYF,TGTGCCAGCAGCGGGGGACAGGCAGGGGAGACCCAGTACTTC
TRBD1,TRBV7-2,.,TRBJ2-3,CASDGLGTGVLDTQYF,TGTGCCAGCGACGGTCTTGGGACAGGGGTGTTAGATACGCAGTATTTT
.,TRBV6-5,.,TRBJ2-3,CASSPPGTTTDTQYF,TGTGCCAGCAGCCCCCCCGGGACAACCACAGATACGCAGTATTTT
TRBD1,TRBV2,.,TRBJ2-1,CARDRANEQFF,TGTGCCAGGGACAGGGCCAATGAGCAGTTCTTC
TRBD1,TRBV6-5,.,TRBJ1-2,CASSDRVNGYTF,TGTGCCAGCAGTGACAGGGTAAACGGCTACACCTTC
.,TRBV9,.,TRBJ2-5,CASSVQSTGRDQETQYF,TGTGCCAGCAGCGTACAGTCCACAGGGAGAGACCAAGAGACCCAGTACTTC
.,TRBV11-1,.,TRBJ2-3,CASSFGSGGKGTDTQYF,TGTGCCAGCAGCTTTGGCTCAGGGGGGAAGGGCACAGATACGCAGTATTTT
.,TRBV6-1,few,TRBJ2-7,CASSVGFEAGEQYF,TGTGCCAGCAGTGTTGGATTTGAGGCTGGCGAGCAGTACTTC
.,TRBV18,.,TRBJ1-5,CASSPLSGSDQPQHF,TGTGCCAGCTCACCACTATCAGGGTCCGATCAGCCCCAGCATTTT
TRBD1,TRBV9,.,TRBJ2-2,CASSAPDRAYTGELFF,TGTGCCAGCAGCGCCCCGGACAGGGCGTACACCGGGGAGCTGTTTTTT
TRBD2,TRBV27,few,TRBJ2-1,CASSLGTSGGPLYNEQFF,TGTGCCAGCAGTTTGGGGACTAGCGGGGGGCCTTTATACAATGAGCAGTTCTTC
TRBD1,TRBV27,.,TRBJ1-1,CASKLQGAGYTEAFF,TGTGCCAGCAAACTACAGGGGGCAGGGTACACTGAAGCTTTCTTT
TRBD1,TRBV29-1,.,TRBJ1-1,CSIHRGNTEAFF,TGCAGCATTCACAGGGGGAACACTGAAGCTTTCTTT
.,TRBV11-2,.,TRBJ1-1,CASSLLGLEAFF,TGTGCCAGCAGCTTATTGGGGCTGGAAGCTTTCTTT